The entry below gives a single TCR beta chain sequence along with its context. The antigen remains undetermined. The CDR3 runs to 15 residues. Trimming at V came to 6 bases and at J to 3 bases, leaving 7 bases not matched to a gene. CDR1 and CDR2 (germline): SGHTA, FQGTGA. 60 Vbeta and 13 Jbeta primers were used in PCR. Per the original methods: In a later analysis, of around 85 million unique beta chains, roughly 9.9 million appeared in at least two donors. Clones were read by immunoSEQ multiplex PCR, and TCRdb kept only the in-frame ones, dropping some. From that table come the V and J calls and clone size; the DNA was used to work out D and trimming. The sample lists under 200,000 clones, around 68% occurring once. The record originates from a study of cytomegalovirus exposure and HLA in healthy donors. Findings and caveats of the study: Across HLA loci, a later analysis found differing TCR association rates, with DRB1 most and HLA-C fewest. CMV serostatus was the sole immune exposure information available. It was reported that the classifier diagnosed cytomegalovirus status with high specificity and sensitivity in both the original and validation cohorts.

The sequence came from a man aged 45 to 65 in good health and CMV-seronegative. The V and J genes are TRBV7-3 and TRBJ2-4, with TRBD1 matching over 8 bases. Sequenced material: PBMCs. The CDR3 DNA follows: TGTGCCAGCAGTTCAGGGGGCTACGACAAAAACATTCAGTACTTC. It translates to CASSSGGYDKNIQYF.